This TCR beta chain comes out of a study of siplizumab effects on memory and regulatory T cells. Measured with immunoSEQ multiplex PCR; TCRdb has only the in-frame clones, and not every one. The sample lists tens of thousands of clones; 90% to 95% were seen once. V dropped 1 base and J dropped 5; count of bases not matched to a gene: 5. The CDR3 has 15 residues. The germline V gene encodes CDR1 SEHNR and CDR2 FQNEAQ (reference sequence). Sequencing input: CD8+ T cells sorted from blood. This receptor was obtained from a human donor in good health. J is TRBJ2-1 and V is TRBV7-9, with TRBD1 matching 7 bases. The DNA of the CDR3 is TGTGCCAGCAGCTTAGTCTACGACAGGGACAATGAGCAGTTCTTC. Encoded protein: CASSLVYDRDNEQFF.